This is a list of T cell receptor beta chains from one sample in a study of blood T cell repertoires in COVID-19. Sequencing used immunoSEQ multiplex PCR; TCRdb keeps in-frame clones, though not all of them. Among 95,000 to 150,000 clones, 70% to 85% were seen once, and the ten largest hold 4% to 5.5%. The specimen sequenced was peripheral blood. The receptors come from a woman aged 70-85 years with acute or convalescent COVID-19. The CDR3 runs from the conserved cysteine through the conserved F or W. D genes are given only for firm matches. Clone size appears in some rows only: once, few, many, or a class for an expanded clone.

J gene	D gene	V gene	clone size	CDR3 DNA	CDR3 protein
TRBJ2-2	TRBD1	TRBV2	.	TGTGCCAGCAGCGGGACAGGGGACACCGGGGAGCTGTTTTTT	CASSGTGDTGELFF
TRBJ1-1	.	TRBV3-1/TRBV3-2	.	TGTGCCAGCAGCCGTCGGGGATCTGGGCGGGACACTGAAGCTTTCTTT	CASSRRGSGRDTEAFF
TRBJ2-1	TRBD2	TRBV4-3	once	TGCGCCAGCAGCCAAGATATAGCGGGGGGGTTGGGTGAGCAGTTCTTC	CASSQDIAGGLGEQFF
TRBJ1-4	TRBD1	TRBV2	.	TGTGCCAGCACCTTGGACAGGGTGGGAGCTAATGAAAAACTGTTTTTT	CASTLDRVGANEKLFF
TRBJ1-1	TRBD1	TRBV5-1	.	TGCGCCAGCAGCTCGACTCCCGGGACAGGGGGAGAAGCTTTCTTT	CASSSTPGTGGEAFF
TRBJ1-6	TRBD1	TRBV4-3	.	TGCGCCAGCAGCAAACAGGGACAGGGGCTTTCCTATAATTCACCCCTCCACTTT	CASSKQGQGLSYNSPLHF
TRBJ2-3	TRBD1	TRBV5-6	.	TGTGCCAGCAGCCCCCCCGGACAGGCCCCAGATACGCAGTATTTT	CASSPPGQAPDTQYF
TRBJ1-1	TRBD1	TRBV4-1	.	TGCGCCAGCAGCGCGGGACAGGGGAGAACGAACACTGAAGCTTTCTTT	CASSAGQGRTNTEAFF
TRBJ1-3	TRBD1	TRBV6-6	.	TGTGCCATCTCGGACAGGGAGCGTGGAAACACCATATATTTT	CAISDRERGNTIYF
TRBJ2-1	TRBD2	TRBV27	once	TGTGCCAGCAGTTACCGGACTAGCGGAAACTACAATGAGCAGTTCTTC	CASSYRTSGNYNEQFF
TRBJ1-5	TRBD1	TRBV4-2	.	TGTGCCAGCAGCCAAGGGACAGGGAGCAATCAGCCCCAGCATTTT	CASSQGTGSNQPQHF
TRBJ2-2	.	TRBV14	.	TGTGCCAGCAGCCAGACTTTGAGGGTGAACACCGGGGAGCTGTTTTTT	CASSQTLRVNTGELFF
TRBJ2-2	TRBD2	TRBV10-2	.	TGCGCCAGTGGGACTAGCGGGGAAATCGGGGAGCTGTTTTTT	CASGTSGEIGELFF
TRBJ2-3	.	TRBV11-3	.	TGTGCCAGCAGCCCGGGGATCGCCCAACGTACAGATACGCAGTATTTT	CASSPGIAQRTDTQYF
TRBJ2-5	TRBD1	TRBV6-1	.	TGTGCCAGCAGTGATGAGGACAGGCTTTTAGAGACCCAGTACTTC	CASSDEDRLLETQYF
TRBJ2-2	TRBD1	TRBV3-1/TRBV3-2	.	TGTGCCAGCAGCACGCGGGACAGGGGGGCCGGGGAGCTGTTTTTT	CASSTRDRGAGELFF
TRBJ1-2	.	TRBV30	.	TGTGCCTGGAGGGTCGGGTCCAGCTATGGCTACACCTTC	CAWRVGSSYGYTF
TRBJ2-1	.	TRBV19	few	TGTGCCAGTAGTATAGGAGGAGATGAGCAGTTCTTC	CASSIGGDEQFF
TRBJ1-1	.	TRBV30	.	TGTGCCTGGACCCCACTCGGGCGGGAGAAGAGCACTGAAGCTTTCTTT	CAWTPLGREKSTEAFF
TRBJ1-2	.	TRBV4-1	.	TGCGCCAGCAGCCAACCTGGCCGACTAGCGGGGGACTATGGCTACACCTTC	CASSQPGRLAGDYGYTF
TRBJ2-4	.	TRBV11-3	.	TGTGCCAGCAGCTTAGATCCGGACAGCCTCAACATTCAGTACTTC	CASSLDPDSLNIQYF
TRBJ1-2	TRBD1	TRBV19	.	TGTGCCAGTAGAGGGGACAGGGGGTATGGCTACACCTTC	CASRGDRGYGYTF
TRBJ1-6	.	TRBV11-2	.	TGTGCCAGCAGCTTAGGTACAGGGTACAATTCACCCCTCCACTTT	CASSLGTGYNSPLHF
TRBJ1-6	TRBD1	TRBV5-1	.	TGCGCCAGCAGCTTGGAGGGGGCGGGCTCCTATAATTCACCCCTCCACTTT	CASSLEGAGSYNSPLHF
TRBJ2-3	.	TRBV9	.	TGTGCCAGCAGCGTGGGACAAACAGATACGCAGTATTTT	CASSVGQTDTQYF
TRBJ1-1	TRBD1	TRBV6-5	.	TGTGCCAGCAGCTACGGGACAGGGGCTGAAGCTTTCTTT	CASSYGTGAEAFF
TRBJ1-5	TRBD1	TRBV2	.	TGTGCCAGCAGTGTACAGGGGGCTAGCAATCAGCCCCAGCATTTT	CASSVQGASNQPQHF
TRBJ1-2	TRBD1	TRBV30	.	TGTGCCTGGAGTCCCAGGGGGGCCGGGGGCTACACCTTC	CAWSPRGAGGYTF
TRBJ1-2	TRBD1	TRBV3-1/TRBV3-2	.	TGTGCCAGCAGCCAAGGACAGGGGAAAGCATATGGCTACACCTTC	CASSQGQGKAYGYTF
TRBJ2-7	TRBD2	TRBV19	.	TGTGCCAGTAGTCCCGGGGGGGGCAGGATGAGGTACGAGCAGTACTTC	CASSPGGGRMRYEQYF
TRBJ2-5	.	TRBV20-1	once	TGCAGTGCTAGTGGGGGCAGTGCTCATAGAGAGACCCAGTACTTC	CSASGGSAHRETQYF
TRBJ2-5	.	TRBV7-2	.	TGTGCCAGCAGCTTAGGACTAGGGGAGACCCAGTACTTC	CASSLGLGETQYF
TRBJ1-1	TRBD1	TRBV5-1	once	TGCGCCAGCAGCTTGGGACAGGGGTCGGGCACTGAAGCTTTCTTT	CASSLGQGSGTEAFF
TRBJ1-6	.	TRBV25-1	once	TGTGCCAGCAGTCATTTACAGCCAAATTCACCCCTCCACTTT	CASSHLQPNSPLHF
TRBJ2-3	TRBD2	TRBV5-1	.	TGCGCCAGCTACGGGGAGCCTAGCGGGGGCACAGATACGCAGTATTTT	CASYGEPSGGTDTQYF
TRBJ2-1	TRBD1	TRBV24-1	.	TGTGCCACCAGTGATTCGGGACAGGGGTACGGTGAGCAGTTCTTC	CATSDSGQGYGEQFF
TRBJ1-2	.	TRBV23-1	.	TGCGCCAGCAGTCAATCAGGCGGTGGGGCCGATCCCTATGGCTACACCTTC	CASSQSGGGADPYGYTF
TRBJ1-2	TRBD1	TRBV30	many	TGTGCCTGGGCTGGACAGGCGGGAGGCTACACCTTC	CAWAGQAGGYTF
TRBJ2-1	TRBD1	TRBV5-4	.	TGTGCCAGCAGCTCCACAGGGACAGGGAAATTGAATGAGCAGTTCTTC	CASSSTGTGKLNEQFF
TRBJ1-2	.	TRBV7-2	.	TGTGCCAGCAGCTTAGAACAGGAGAAAAATGGCTACACCTTC	CASSLEQEKNGYTF
TRBJ2-1	.	TRBV15	once	TGTGCCACCAGCAGAGGAGGTGGGTCGGCCTACAATGAGCAGTTCTTC	CATSRGGGSAYNEQFF
TRBJ1-1	TRBD1	TRBV10-3	.	TGTGCCATCACCTCGACAGGGGAGGGGACTGAAGCTTTCTTT	CAITSTGEGTEAFF
TRBJ1-1	.	TRBV5-1	.	TGCGCCAGCAGCTTGGAGACTTACACTGAAGCTTTCTTT	CASSLETYTEAFF
TRBJ2-5	.	TRBV29-1	.	TGCAGCGTTGAAGATCAAGAGGTAGCTAGAATCCAAGAGACCCAGTACTTC	CSVEDQEVARIQETQYF
TRBJ2-1	.	TRBV10-3	.	TGTGCCATCAGTGAGTCCAGGACAGCCTACAATGAGCAGTTCTTC	CAISESRTAYNEQFF
TRBJ1-5	TRBD1	TRBV6-2/TRBV6-3	.	TGTGCCAGCAGTAGACTCCAGGGGGGAGGCAATCAGCCCCAGCATTTT	CASSRLQGGGNQPQHF
TRBJ2-1	.	TRBV20-1	few	TGCAGTGCTAGCGACAATGAGCAGTTCTTC	CSASDNEQFF
TRBJ1-1	TRBD1	TRBV9	.	TGTGCCAGCAGCGCACAGGGGGCCAGGACTGAAGCTTTCTTT	CASSAQGARTEAFF
TRBJ1-2	.	TRBV19	few	TGTGCCAGTAGCACAGGATGGGACACCACGATCTATGGCTACACCTTC	CASSTGWDTTIYGYTF
TRBJ1-2	TRBD1	TRBV6-2/TRBV6-3	.	TGTGCCGGCAGCGACCCTGACAGGGGTTCTTATGGCTACACCTTC	CAGSDPDRGSYGYTF
TRBJ1-2	.	TRBV6-5	.	TGTGCCAGCATGATCGAGTATGGCTACACCTTC	CASMIEYGYTF
TRBJ2-1	.	TRBV11-3	.	TGTGCCAGCAGTTCAGCCGGGTACAATGAGCAGTTCTTC	CASSSAGYNEQFF
TRBJ2-7	TRBD1	TRBV7-3	few	TGTGCCAGCAGTTCCGGGACAGGGGGAGGCGAGCAGTACTTC	CASSSGTGGGEQYF
TRBJ2-1	.	TRBV2	.	TGTGCCAGCACCCAGAGCGGGCTGGGGGAGCAGTTCTTC	CASTQSGLGEQFF
TRBJ2-7	.	TRBV6-2/TRBV6-3	.	TGTGCCAGCAGCCACAGCAGGGGCGAGCAGTACTTC	CASSHSRGEQYF
TRBJ1-5	.	TRBV11-3	few	TGTGCCAGCAGCCCGGGTCCGGGCAATCAGCCCCAGCATTTT	CASSPGPGNQPQHF